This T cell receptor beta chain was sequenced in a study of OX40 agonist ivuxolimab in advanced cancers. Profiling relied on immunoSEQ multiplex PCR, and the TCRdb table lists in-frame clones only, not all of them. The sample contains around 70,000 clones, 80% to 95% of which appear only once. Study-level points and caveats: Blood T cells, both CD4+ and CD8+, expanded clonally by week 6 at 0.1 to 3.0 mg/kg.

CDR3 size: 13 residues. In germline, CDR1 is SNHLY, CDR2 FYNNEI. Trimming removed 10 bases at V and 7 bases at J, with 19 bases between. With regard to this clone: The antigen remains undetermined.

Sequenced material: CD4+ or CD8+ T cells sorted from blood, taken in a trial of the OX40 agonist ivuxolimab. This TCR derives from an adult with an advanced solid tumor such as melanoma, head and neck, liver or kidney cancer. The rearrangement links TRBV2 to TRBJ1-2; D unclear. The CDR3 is CATSVHGSAGYTF. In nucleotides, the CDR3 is TGTGCCACCTCGGTTCATGGTTCGGCTGGCTACACCTTC.